The present T cell receptor (beta chain) was sequenced within a study of memory CD4+ T cells and cytomegalovirus serostatus. Study overall: This sample comes from healthy Belgian adults, roughly nine CMV seropositive, about 25 seronegative.

The sort gate was single viable CD3+CD4+CD8-CD45RO+ cells for memory CD4+ T cells. The method was immunoSEQ multiplex PCR; TCRdb's version includes in-frame clones alone and lacks a portion of them. The data show 54,000 or so clones, about 81% seen once. This CDR3 comprises 16 residues. Trimming cost V 5 bases and J 6 bases, with 22 bases left between them. From germline, CDR1 is SGHTS and CDR2 YDEGEE. Sequenced input: memory CD4+ T cells from blood. The sequence came from an adult in good health and CMV-seronegative. V and J are TRBV5-8 and TRBJ2-3; D is possibly TRBD2 (6 bases). This chain's CDR3 is CASRYGLSGAWDTQYF. The CDR3 DNA reads as TGTGCCAGCAGATACGGACTATCCGGTGCGTGGGATACGCAGTATTTT.